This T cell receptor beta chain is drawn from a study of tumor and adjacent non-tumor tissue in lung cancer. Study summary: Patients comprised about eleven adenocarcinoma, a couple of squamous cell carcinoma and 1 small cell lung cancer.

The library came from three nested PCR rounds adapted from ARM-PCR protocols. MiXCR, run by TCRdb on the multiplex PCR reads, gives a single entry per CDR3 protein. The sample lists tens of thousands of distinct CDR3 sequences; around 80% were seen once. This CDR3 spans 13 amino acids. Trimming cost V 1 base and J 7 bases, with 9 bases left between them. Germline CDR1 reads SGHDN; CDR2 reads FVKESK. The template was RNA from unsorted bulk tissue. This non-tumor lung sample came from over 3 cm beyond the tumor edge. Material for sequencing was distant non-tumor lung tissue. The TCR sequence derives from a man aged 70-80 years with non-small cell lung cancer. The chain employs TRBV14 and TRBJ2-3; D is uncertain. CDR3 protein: CASSQGVTNTQYF. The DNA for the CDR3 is TGTGCCAGCAGCCAAGGAGTAACAAATACGCAGTATTTT.